The 2 T cell receptor beta chains reported below all come from one sample, sequenced in a study of T cell responses to AZD1222 COVID-19 vaccine. The protocol was immunoSEQ multiplex PCR, while the TCRdb copy is restricted to in-frame clones and leaves out a portion. The profile shows roughly 110,000 clones, about 89% of them singletons. Sequenced material: peripheral blood, taken on day 0 of AZD1222 vaccination. The receptors were gathered from an adult in good health.

V gene TRBV5-4 combines with J gene TRBJ1-3, with D tentatively TRBD1 (5 bases). The germline gives CDR1 SGHNT, CDR2 YYREEE (reference sequence). The length of the CDR3 is 16 residues. V dropped 4 bases and J dropped 3 bases, with 17 bases sitting between them. The CDR3 loop reads CASSLLGTGDGNTIYF. The CDR3 DNA is TGTGCCAGCAGCCTCCTGGGTACGGGGGATGGAAACACCATATATTTT.

The rearrangement uses TRBV2 and TRBJ2-7; the D is unclear. Germline V gene sequence: CDR1 SNHLY, CDR2 FYNNEI. The CDR3 runs 13 residues. Trimming stripped 3 bases from V and 5 bases from J, with 11 bases between. The CDR3 reads CASSEGQIHEQYF. The CDR3 DNA reads as TGTGCCAGCAGTGAGGGTCAGATCCACGAGCAGTACTTC.